This T cell receptor beta chain originates from a study of vaccination and CD4 T cells after COVID-19. Across the study: Overlapping peptides of the spike proteins of SARS-CoV-2, HCoV-NL63, HCoV-OC43 and HCoV-229E were used for cell stimulation.

Researchers used the Oncomine TCR Beta short-read assay to sequence DNA from cultured CD4+ T cells. Genomic DNA was isolated from CD4+ T cells that had been cultured. One entry per CDR3 protein results from TCRdb running MiXCR on the PCR reads. The sample consists of just over 20,000 distinct CDR3 sequences, 70% of them appearing once. Treatment noted: roughly 10-day PBMC culture with coronavirus spike peptide pools or control peptides (ViraFEST assay). Following expansion of antigen-specific T cells with peptide pools, ViraFEST then sequenced TCRs. About 1.8 million PBMCs went into each well for culture with about 9.5 IU/ml IL-2 and 10 ug/ml peptide pools. On this clonotype itself: Its specificity is unknown.

CDR3 length: 14 amino acids. Germline-derived CDR1 and CDR2 are SNHLY and FYNNEI. V dropped 8 bases and J dropped 4; count of bases not matched to a gene: 11. Specimen: CD4+ T cells from blood, cultured in vitro. V is TRBV2 and J is TRBJ2-7; TRBD1 aligns across 7 bases. The source of this sequence is a human donor who had recovered from COVID-19. CDR3 in DNA: TGTGCCAGCTTTCAGAGACAGGGTGAATACGAGCAGTACTTC. This sequence encodes CASFQRQGEYEQYF.